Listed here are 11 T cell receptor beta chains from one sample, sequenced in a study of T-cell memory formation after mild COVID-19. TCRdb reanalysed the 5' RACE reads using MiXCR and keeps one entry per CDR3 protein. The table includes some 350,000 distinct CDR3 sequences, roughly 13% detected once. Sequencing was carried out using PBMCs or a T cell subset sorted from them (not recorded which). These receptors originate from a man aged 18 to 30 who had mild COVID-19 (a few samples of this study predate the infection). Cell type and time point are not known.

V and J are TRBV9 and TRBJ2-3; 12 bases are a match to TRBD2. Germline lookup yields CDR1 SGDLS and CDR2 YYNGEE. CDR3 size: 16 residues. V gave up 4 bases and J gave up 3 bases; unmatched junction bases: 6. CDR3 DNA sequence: TGTGCCAGCAGCACCTGGGGACTAGCGGGTACAGATACGCAGTATTTT. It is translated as CASSTWGLAGTDTQYF.

The DNA of the CDR3 is TGCGCCAGCACCTCCCGAGGTGGCGAGACCCAGTACTTC. Translation gives CASTSRGGETQYF. The chain couples TRBV5-1 to TRBJ2-5; no reliable D call. The CDR3 has 13 amino acids. The germline V and J ends were trimmed by 6 bases and 5 bases, with 14 bases remaining between them. CDR1 is SGHRS and CDR2 is YFSETQ in the germline V gene.

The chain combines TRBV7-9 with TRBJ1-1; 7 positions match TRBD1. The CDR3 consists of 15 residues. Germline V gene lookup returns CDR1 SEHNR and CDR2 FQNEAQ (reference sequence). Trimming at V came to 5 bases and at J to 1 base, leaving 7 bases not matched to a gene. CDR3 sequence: CASSPTTGTNTEAFF. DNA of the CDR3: TGTGCCAGCAGCCCTACGACAGGGACGAACACTGAAGCTTTCTTT.

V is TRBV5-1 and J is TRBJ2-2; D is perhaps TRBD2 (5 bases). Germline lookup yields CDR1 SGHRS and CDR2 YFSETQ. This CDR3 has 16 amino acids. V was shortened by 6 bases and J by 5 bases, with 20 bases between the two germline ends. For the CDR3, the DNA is TGCGCCAGCAAGGATGACGAGGGAATAATGACCGGGGAGCTGTTTTTT. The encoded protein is CASKDDEGIMTGELFF.

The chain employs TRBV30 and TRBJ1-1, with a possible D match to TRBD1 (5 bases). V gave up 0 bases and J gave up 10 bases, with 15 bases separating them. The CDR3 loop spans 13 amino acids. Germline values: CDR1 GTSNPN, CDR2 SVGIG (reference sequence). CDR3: CAWSVITRGSAFF. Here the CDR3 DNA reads TGTGCCTGGAGTGTAATCACGAGGGGTTCAGCTTTCTTT.

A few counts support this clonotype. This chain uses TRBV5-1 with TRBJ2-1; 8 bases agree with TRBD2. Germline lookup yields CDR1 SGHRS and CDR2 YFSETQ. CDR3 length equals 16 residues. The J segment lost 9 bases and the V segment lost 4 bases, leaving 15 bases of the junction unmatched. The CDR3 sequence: CASSPGGLSKISEQFF. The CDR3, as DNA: TGCGCCAGCAGCCCGGGAGGGCTTTCTAAGATTAGTGAGCAGTTCTTC.

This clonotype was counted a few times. The CDR3 is CASSQTGRRTLDEQFF. CDR3 nucleotides: TGTGCCAGCAGCCAGACGGGACGGCGGACCCTCGATGAGCAGTTCTTC. V and J are TRBV4-2 and TRBJ2-1, with D possibly called TRBD1 or TRBD2 (5 bases each). The CDR3 spans 16 residues. The germline V and J ends were trimmed by 3 bases and 8 bases, with 20 bases remaining between them. Germline values: CDR1 LGHNA, CDR2 YNFKEQ.

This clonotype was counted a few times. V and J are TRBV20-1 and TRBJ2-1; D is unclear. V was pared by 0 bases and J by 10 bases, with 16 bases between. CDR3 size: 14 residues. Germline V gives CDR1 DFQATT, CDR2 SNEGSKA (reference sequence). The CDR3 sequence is CSAREGSWGPEQFF. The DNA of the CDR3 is TGCAGTGCTAGAGAAGGTAGTTGGGGTCCCGAGCAGTTCTTC.

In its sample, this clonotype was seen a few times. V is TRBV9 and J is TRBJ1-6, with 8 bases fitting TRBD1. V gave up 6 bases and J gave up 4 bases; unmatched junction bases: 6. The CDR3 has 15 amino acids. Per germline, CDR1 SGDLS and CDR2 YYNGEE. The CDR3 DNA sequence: TGTGCCAGCATGGACAGGGTGTTTTATAATTCACCCCTCCACTTT. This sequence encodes CASMDRVFYNSPLHF.

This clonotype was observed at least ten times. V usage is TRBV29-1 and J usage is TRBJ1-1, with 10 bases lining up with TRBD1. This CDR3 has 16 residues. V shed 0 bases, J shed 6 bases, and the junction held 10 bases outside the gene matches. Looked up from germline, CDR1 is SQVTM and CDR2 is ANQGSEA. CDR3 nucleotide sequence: TGCAGCGTTGAAGATGCCCCGGGACAGGGGCGATCTGAAGCTTTCTTT. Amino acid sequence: CSVEDAPGQGRSEAFF.

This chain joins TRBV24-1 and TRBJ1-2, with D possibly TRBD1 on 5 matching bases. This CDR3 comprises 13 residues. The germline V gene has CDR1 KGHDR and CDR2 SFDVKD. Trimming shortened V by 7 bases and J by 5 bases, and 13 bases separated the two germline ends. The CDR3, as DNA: TGTGCCACCAGCTCCGGGGCCAGATATGGCTACACCTTC. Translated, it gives CATSSGARYGYTF.